This passage covers 2 T cell receptor beta chains from one sample sequenced in a study of beta chain features in type 1 diabetes. Sequenced material consisted of expressed TCRB transcripts (all of the isolated RNA was reverse transcribed). Clones were sequenced by immunoSEQ multiplex PCR, and TCRdb holds only the in-frame ones, with some missing. The sample carries about 27,000 clones, 55% to 60% recorded once. Their antigen targets remain unknown. Study findings and constraints: Shortening that was moderate but significant affected the TCRB CDR3s of Type 1 diabetes patients in all four CD4+ subsets.

The sequencing sample was made of Tregs from blood. These receptor sequences come from a woman aged 18-29 years with type 1 diabetes.

The V gene is TRBV7-2, the J gene TRBJ2-1, with D possibly matching TRBD1 (6 bases). CDR1 is SGHTA, CDR2 FQGNSA, per germline. V lost 7 bases to trimming and J lost 5 bases, with 18 bases between them. The length of the CDR3 is 15 residues. The CDR3 nucleotides are TGTGCCAGCATCCTCTCTCGGGACACCCACAATGAGCAGTTCTTC. Translated, it gives CASILSRDTHNEQFF.

The J gene is TRBJ2-5, the V gene TRBV5-1; TRBD2 aligns across 10 bases. The V segment lost 0 bases and the J segment 4 bases; nucleotides outside the gene matches: 0. This CDR3 spans 14 amino acids. The germline gives CDR1 SGHRS, CDR2 YFSETQ. The CDR3 here is CASSLGLAGETQYF. The CDR3 nucleotides are TGCGCCAGCAGCTTGGGACTAGCGGGAGAGACCCAGTACTTC.